This record concerns one TCR beta chain sequence. The target antigen is unknown. PCR primers comprised 60 Vbeta and 13 Jbeta primers. Sequencing was performed with immunoSEQ multiplex PCR; in TCRdb, only in-frame clones are kept and a portion is missing. Here the sample spans about 200,000 clones, around four fifths being singletons. The sample comes from a study of cytomegalovirus exposure and HLA in healthy donors. Study-level results: Clonal expansion, a later analysis showed, was greater in HLA-associated TCR beta chains than in equally common others. Highly shared sequence variants in one cluster were likely a sequencing artifact. A later examination showed that TCR association rates differed by HLA locus, with DRB1 most and HLA-C fewest.

Trimming removed 3 bases at V and 8 bases at J, with 19 bases between. The CDR3 totals 16 residues. Germline V gene data show CDR1 as KGHSH and CDR2 as LQKENI. The material sequenced was PBMCs. The sequence came from a male donor in good health and CMV-seronegative. This chain joins TRBV18 and TRBJ1-4; D gene uncertain. In nucleotides, the CDR3 is TGTGCCAGCTCACCGATTACAGCGGCTCATGGGGAAAAACTGTTTTTT. Its protein product is CASSPITAAHGEKLFF.